The 32 T cell receptor beta chains below all came from one sample that was sequenced in a study of T cells in Graves' hyperthyroidism and ophthalmopathy. Researchers took RNA transcripts and amplified the TCR beta CDR3 regions from them. A first-round RT-PCR of the TCR CDR3 used the HTBI primer set. TCRdb re-called the multiplex PCR reads with MiXCR, one entry per CDR3 protein. The sample lists around 440,000 distinct CDR3 sequences; around 16% were seen once. Source material: blood. The receptors were gathered from a woman aged 18-29 years with Graves' hyperthyroidism.

This clonotype came up many times. The chain joins TRBV12-3 or TRBV12-4 to TRBJ1-2, with D uncertain. Trimming left V 2 bases short and J 6 bases short, with 16 bases between. This CDR3 spans 15 amino acids. This chain's CDR3 is CASSLLGGFTDGYTF. CDR3 DNA sequence: TGTGCCAGCAGTTTATTGGGAGGCTTTACTGATGGCTACACCTTC.

This clonotype has only one observation. The chain uses TRBV2 and TRBJ2-4; D uncertain. Per germline, CDR1 SNHLY and CDR2 FYNNEI. The CDR3 runs to 21 residues. Between the trimmed V and J ends, which lost 8 bases and 2 bases, there was a span of 34 bases. This CDR3 reads CASFGRDEVLLGDLTKNIQYF. The DNA of the CDR3 is TGTGCCAGCTTTGGTAGAGACGAGGTCCTCTTGGGTGATTTAACCAAAAACATTCAGTACTTC.

A note on this clonotype: Possible read error: a much larger clone is one base away. The rearrangement joins TRBV11-2 to TRBJ1-2; D is possibly TRBD1 (5 bases). V gave up 0 bases and J gave up 3 bases, with 11 bases separating them. CDR3 length: 15 amino acids. Germline V CDR1 and CDR2: SGHAT, FQNNGV. The chain's CDR3 is CASSLEGRGDYGYTF. CDR3 sequence (DNA): TGTGCCAGCAGCTTAGAGGGACGGGGGGACTATGGCTACACCTTC.

This clonotype was seen a handful of times. The J gene is TRBJ1-6, the V gene TRBV4-1, with a tentative D call TRBD1 (6 bases). Germline V gene data show CDR1 as MGHRA and CDR2 as YSYEKL. The CDR3 covers 20 residues. The V gene lost 0 bases and the J gene lost 9 bases, with 27 bases spanning the gap. This CDR3 reads CASSQDPHFAGGAGSSPLHF. The CDR3 DNA is TGCGCCAGCAGCCAAGACCCCCACTTCGCGGGGGGCGCAGGTTCTTCACCCCTCCACTTT.

This clonotype was found many times. The J gene is TRBJ2-5, the V gene TRBV20-1, with 12 bases aligning to TRBD2. Germline loops: CDR1 DFQATT, CDR2 SNEGSKA (reference sequence). The CDR3 length is 17 residues. V trimming: 0 bases; J trimming: 5 bases; junction bases outside the gene matches: 10. CDR3 sequence (DNA): TGCAGTGCTAGAGATCAGGGGACTAGCGGGTCCCCGGAGACCCAGTACTTC. It yields the protein CSARDQGTSGSPETQYF.

The table lists this clonotype with many counts. J is TRBJ2-3 and V is TRBV4-1, with 10 bases that match TRBD2. The CDR3 loop spans 17 amino acids. Germline V CDR1 and CDR2: MGHRA, YSYEKL. V was pared by 0 bases and J by 4 bases, with 7 bases of the junction left unmatched. CDR3 DNA sequence: TGCGCCAGCAGCCAAGATGGGCTAGCGGGAGACCCAGATACGCAGTATTTT. Its protein product is CASSQDGLAGDPDTQYF.

The gene calls are TRBV4-1 and TRBJ2-5, with a possible D match to TRBD2 (6 bases). The V gene lost 4 bases and the J gene lost 3 bases, with 24 bases spanning the gap. The CDR3 covers 18 residues. Germline loops: CDR1 MGHRA, CDR2 YSYEKL. The CDR3 sequence: CASSPRSRVAVPEETQYF. DNA for the CDR3: TGCGCCAGCAGCCCGCGCTCGAGGGTAGCGGTCCCCGAAGAGACCCAGTACTTC.

This rearrangement joins TRBV9 to TRBJ1-1, with D possibly being TRBD1 (6 bases). CDR1 is SGDLS and CDR2 is YYNGEE in the germline V gene. Trimming cost V 1 base and J 5 bases, with 9 bases left between them. This CDR3 has 13 amino acids. Here the CDR3 DNA reads TGTGCCAGCAGCGTAAGGGGGGGAACTGAAGCTTTCTTT. Translation gives CASSVRGGTEAFF.

This clonotype was recorded at least ten times. This chain uses TRBV7-9 with TRBJ1-1; 9 nucleotides agree with TRBD1. The CDR3 sequence is 14 residues long. The trim removed 0 bases at V and 4 bases at J, leaving 0 bases unmatched. Germline CDR1 reads SEHNR; CDR2 reads FQNEAQ (reference sequence). CDR3 sequence reads: CASSLAGQGTEAFF. The CDR3 DNA sequence: TGTGCCAGCAGCTTAGCGGGACAGGGCACTGAAGCTTTCTTT.

This clonotype was recorded a few times. V usage is TRBV19 and J usage is TRBJ2-3, with D perhaps TRBD2 (6 bases). The germline V gene encodes CDR1 LNHDA and CDR2 SQIVND (reference sequence). The germline V and J ends were trimmed by 7 bases and 2 bases, with 7 bases remaining between them. This CDR3 has 12 residues. The DNA of the CDR3 is TGTGCCAGTACGGGAGCCACAGATACGCAGTATTTT. Encoded protein: CASTGATDTQYF.

This clonotype was counted many times. The V gene is TRBV27, the J gene TRBJ1-2; 7 bases fit TRBD1. This CDR3 is 15 amino acids long. J was trimmed by 2 bases and V by 5 bases; bases with no gene match: 8. Per the germline V gene, CDR1 is MNHEY and CDR2 is SMNVEV (reference sequence). In DNA, the CDR3 is TGTGCCAGCAGTCGCACAGGGGCGGACAACTATGGCTACACCTTC. It codes for CASSRTGADNYGYTF.

This clonotype was seen ten or more times. The chain joins TRBV2 to TRBJ2-7; tentative D call: TRBD1 (5 bases). The CDR3 totals 17 residues. CDR1 SNHLY and CDR2 FYNNEI come from the germline V gene. V was clipped by 3 bases and J by 1 base, with 19 bases between them. CDR3 loop: CASSEKGIDLPSYEQYF. For the CDR3, the DNA is TGTGCCAGCAGTGAGAAGGGGATCGATTTACCGTCCTACGAGCAGTACTTC.

This clonotype has a count of ten or more. The CDR3: CASSGTSGNVDTQYF. The CDR3 DNA reads TGTGCCAGCAGTGGGACTAGCGGGAATGTGGATACGCAGTATTTT. This rearrangement joins TRBV2 to TRBJ2-3; the match to TRBD2 covers 12 bases. This CDR3 is built from 15 residues. CDR1 and CDR2 (germline): SNHLY, FYNNEI. V lost 4 bases and J lost 6; bases outside the gene matches: 5.

This clonotype appeared many times. This chain joins TRBV5-1 and TRBJ1-1; TRBD1 is a possible D gene (5 bases). This CDR3 region has 14 residues. Germline assignment: CDR1 SGHRS and CDR2 YFSETQ. Trimming cost V 7 bases and J 4 bases, with 17 bases left between them. The CDR3 protein is CASSSDGDGTEAFF. The CDR3, as DNA: TGCGCCAGCTCCTCGGATGGGGACGGCACTGAAGCTTTCTTT.

This clonotype has at least ten counts. The chain combines TRBV19 with TRBJ2-1; D gene ambiguous. The CDR3 contains 14 residues. Trimming removed 5 bases from V and 0 bases from J, with 8 bases in between. Per the germline V gene, CDR1 is LNHDA and CDR2 is SQIVND (reference sequence). The CDR3 nucleotides read TGTGCCAGTAGTGGAGCAGACTCCTACAATGAGCAGTTCTTC. This translates into CASSGADSYNEQFF.

The chain joins TRBV27 to TRBJ2-1; TRBD1 is a possible D gene (6 bases). This CDR3 region has 14 residues. CDR1 is MNHEY, CDR2 SMNVEV, per germline (reference sequence). V was pared by 6 bases and J by 6 bases, with 15 bases between. The CDR3 here is CASSPRIGGNEQFF. CDR3 DNA: TGTGCCAGCAGCCCTAGAATAGGGGGCAATGAGCAGTTCTTC.

J is TRBJ1-6 and V is TRBV18, with a weak D call TRBD1 (5 bases). Trimming shortened V by 3 bases and J by 2 bases, and 8 bases separated the two germline ends. This CDR3 comprises 15 residues. The V gene's germline CDR1 is KGHSH and CDR2 LQKENI. The CDR3 region has the DNA TGTGCCAGCTCACCCGACAGCCCCTATAATTCACCCCTCCACTTT. Translating it yields CASSPDSPYNSPLHF.

The chain is built from TRBV27 and TRBJ2-2; no clear D. The CDR3 totals 14 residues. V was trimmed by 5 bases and J by 1 base, leaving 8 bases between them. The germline gives CDR1 MNHEY, CDR2 SMNVEV (reference sequence). The CDR3: CASSGGVNTGELFF. DNA for the CDR3: TGTGCCAGCAGTGGTGGGGTGAACACCGGGGAGCTGTTTTTT.

This clonotype was seen many times. This chain joins TRBV7-2 and TRBJ1-5, with TRBD1 matching 11 bases. Per the germline V gene, CDR1 is SGHTA and CDR2 is FQGNSA. The V gene end was trimmed by 2 bases and the J gene end by 7 bases; junction bases not matched to a gene: 13. This CDR3 spans 18 amino acids. The CDR3, as DNA: TGTGCCAGCAGCTTATCCGGGACAGGGGGGTCTCGCCGACAGCCCCAGCATTTT. Protein sequence: CASSLSGTGGSRRQPQHF.

This clonotype came up a few times. The chain uses TRBV5-1 and TRBJ2-3; no clear D gene. The ends were cut back, 5 bases at V and 1 base at J, with 11 bases in the middle. Germline V gene lookup returns CDR1 SGHRS and CDR2 YFSETQ. CDR3 length: 14 amino acids. The CDR3 DNA reads TGCGCCAGCAGGGTTCCCCGGGGCACAGATACGCAGTATTTT. Amino acids: CASRVPRGTDTQYF.

In its sample, this clonotype was seen a few times. The chain joins TRBV4-2 to TRBJ2-3; the match to TRBD2 covers 10 bases. The CDR3 is 17 amino acids. J gave up 0 bases and V 4 bases, and 7 bases lay outside the gene matches. CDR1 is LGHNA, CDR2 YNFKEQ, per germline. The CDR3 here is CASSPDSSGGSTDTQYF. CDR3 DNA: TGTGCCAGCAGCCCAGACTCTAGCGGGGGCAGCACAGATACGCAGTATTTT.

Ten or more counts support this clonotype. The gene calls are TRBV27 and TRBJ2-7, with TRBD2 matching 7 bases. The length of the CDR3 is 15 residues. Germline values: CDR1 MNHEY, CDR2 SMNVEV (reference sequence). With 3 bases clipped from V and 1 base from J, the junction kept 6 bases outside the gene matches. CDR3 bases: TGTGCCAGCAGTTTTCGAGCGGGGACTTCCTACGAGCAGTACTTC. Protein sequence: CASSFRAGTSYEQYF.

V usage is TRBV12-3 or TRBV12-4 and J usage is TRBJ2-7; 7 nucleotides align to TRBD1. V shed 6 bases, J shed 5 bases, and the junction held 19 bases outside the gene matches. This CDR3 spans 17 amino acids. The CDR3 sequence is CASRPTGSNQPQHEQYF. For the CDR3, the DNA is TGTGCCAGCAGACCGACAGGGAGCAATCAGCCCCAGCACGAGCAGTACTTC.

This clonotype appeared a few times. The chain uses TRBV6-1 and TRBJ2-6, with no clear D. Germline-derived CDR1 and CDR2 are MNHNS and SASEGT. Between the trimmed V and J ends, which lost 8 bases and 0 bases, there was a span of 23 bases. The CDR3 spans 19 residues. The CDR3 DNA reads as TGTGCCAGCTCACCAGTAGCACTTGCAGGTTACTCTGGGGCCAACGTCCTGACTTTC. Protein sequence: CASSPVALAGYSGANVLTF.

This clonotype was seen repeatedly, ten times or more. This sequence joins TRBV20-1 and TRBJ2-1; 12 nucleotides align to TRBD2. CDR3 size: 17 residues. J was trimmed by 4 bases and V by 1 base; bases with no gene match: 8. The V gene's germline CDR1 is DFQATT and CDR2 SNEGSKA (reference sequence). DNA for the CDR3: TGCAGTGCTAGAGGCCTAGCGGGAGGGCAGGTGTACAATGAGCAGTTCTTC. It yields the protein CSARGLAGGQVYNEQFF.

The V and J genes are TRBV6-9 and TRBJ1-2, with 8 bases that match TRBD1. Trimming removed 4 bases from V and 5 bases from J; junction bases left unmatched: 6. CDR1 and CDR2 from the germline V gene are MNHGY and SVAAGI. The CDR3 length is 14 residues. The CDR3 DNA reads TGTGCCAGCAGTTCCCTCGGACAGGGATATGGCTACACCTTC. The encoded protein is CASSSLGQGYGYTF.

The rearrangement uses TRBV18 and TRBJ2-5; D is unclear. The CDR3 consists of 12 residues. The V end lost 2 bases, the J end lost 5 bases, and 6 bases lay between the germline ends. Germline CDR1 KGHSH, CDR2 LQKENI. CDR3 in amino acids: CASSPNPETQYF. CDR3 DNA: TGTGCCAGCTCACCAAACCCCGAGACCCAGTACTTC.

About this clonotype: This may be a read error: a much more frequent sequence differs by one nucleotide. The chain uses TRBV2 and TRBJ1-2; possible D gene TRBD1, 5 bases. The CDR3 is 13 amino acids. Looked up from germline, CDR1 is SNHLY and CDR2 is FYNNEI. DNA for the CDR3: TGTGTCAGCAGCCTCTCTGACAGACAAGAGAGCACCTTC. Protein sequence: CVSSLSDRQESTF.

This clonotype was seen at least ten times. J is TRBJ2-5 and V is TRBV5-1; D remains unclear. V lost 0 bases to trimming and J lost 2 bases, with 5 bases between them. In germline, CDR1 is SGHRS, CDR2 YFSETQ. The CDR3 consists of 13 residues. The CDR3 sequence is CASSLARQETQYF. The CDR3 bases are TGCGCCAGCAGCTTGGCCAGACAAGAGACCCAGTACTTC.

Many counts were recorded for this clonotype. V gene TRBV6-1 combines with J gene TRBJ2-2; 9 bases match TRBD1. CDR3 length: 17 residues. The junction had 7 bases not matched to a gene; V was cut back by 5 bases and J by 0 bases. Germline V gene data show CDR1 as MNHNS and CDR2 as SASEGT. CDR3 region: CASSRTGTGTNTGELFF. Written as DNA, the CDR3 is TGTGCCAGCAGTAGAACCGGGACAGGGACGAACACCGGGGAGCTGTTTTTT.

About this clonotype: This could be a read error, since a much larger clone is one nucleotide away. The conserved phenylalanine or tryptophan is not found at the CDR3 terminus, so this likely reflects a read error. The genes are TRBV28 and TRBJ1-3; D is unclear. The CDR3 runs to 14 residues. Per germline, CDR1 MDHEN and CDR2 SYDVKM. The V end was cut by 5 bases, the J end by 2 bases, with 10 bases between. CDR3 coding DNA: TGTGCCAGCAGTCGGACCCCCCCTGGAAACACCATATATCTT. The encoded protein is CASSRTPPGNTIYL.

On this clonotype itself: This sequence may be a read error, since a much larger clone differs from it by one base. This chain connects TRBV6-2 or TRBV6-3 to TRBJ2-3; the D gene is possibly TRBD1 (6 bases). CDR3 length: 16 residues. Germline lookup yields CDR1 MNHEY and CDR2 SVGEGT. The V gene lost 8 bases and the J gene lost 4 bases, with 22 bases spanning the gap. CDR3 bases: TGTGCCAGCTCTACGATCACAGGGTTGAGCGCAGATACGCAGTATTTT. Its protein is CASSTITGLSADTQYF.